A single T cell receptor (beta chain) is shown here with its context. What it binds is unknown. The data were obtained in a study of T cell responses to AZD1222 COVID-19 vaccine. Study-level findings and limits: Breadth and depth of Spike-specific TCRs rose after two AZD1222 doses. Samples come after the peak T cell response, not at day 14.

The CDR3 contains 16 residues. Trimming pared 6 bases from V and 3 bases from J, leaving 20 bases between. The germline CDR1 and CDR2 sequences are ENHRY and SYGVKD. Sequencing was performed with immunoSEQ multiplex PCR; in TCRdb, only in-frame clones are kept and a portion is missing. The sample has 200,000 or so clones; around 86% are singletons. Sample: peripheral blood, taken on day 0 of MenACWY control vaccination. The chain has TRBV10-3 and TRBJ1-2; the D gene is possibly TRBD1 (6 bases). The TCR originated in an adult in good health. CDR3 nucleotide sequence: TGTGCCATCAGATCCGGGACACATCCCCGGGACTATGGCTACACCTTC. Residues: CAIRSGTHPRDYGYTF.